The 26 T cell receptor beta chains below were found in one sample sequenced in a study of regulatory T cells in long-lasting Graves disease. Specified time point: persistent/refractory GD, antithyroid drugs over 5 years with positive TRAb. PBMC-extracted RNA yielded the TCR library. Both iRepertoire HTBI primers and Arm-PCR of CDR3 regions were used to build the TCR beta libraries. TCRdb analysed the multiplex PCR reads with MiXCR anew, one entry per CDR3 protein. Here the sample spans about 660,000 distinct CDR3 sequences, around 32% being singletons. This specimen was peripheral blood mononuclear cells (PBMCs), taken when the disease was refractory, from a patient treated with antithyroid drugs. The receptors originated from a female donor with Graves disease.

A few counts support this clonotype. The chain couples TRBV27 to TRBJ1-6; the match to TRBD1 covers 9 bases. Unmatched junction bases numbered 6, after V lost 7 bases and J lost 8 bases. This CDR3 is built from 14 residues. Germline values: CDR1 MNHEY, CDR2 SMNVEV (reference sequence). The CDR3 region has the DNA TGTGCCAGCAAAAGGGACAGGGAACATTCACCCCTCCACTTT. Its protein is CASKRDREHSPLHF.

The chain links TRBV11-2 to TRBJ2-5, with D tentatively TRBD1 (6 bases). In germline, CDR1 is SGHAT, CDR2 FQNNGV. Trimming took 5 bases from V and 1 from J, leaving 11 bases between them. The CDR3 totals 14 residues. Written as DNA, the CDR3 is TGTGCCAGCAGCAACAGGGCCCTCCAAGAGACCCAGTACTTC. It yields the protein CASSNRALQETQYF.

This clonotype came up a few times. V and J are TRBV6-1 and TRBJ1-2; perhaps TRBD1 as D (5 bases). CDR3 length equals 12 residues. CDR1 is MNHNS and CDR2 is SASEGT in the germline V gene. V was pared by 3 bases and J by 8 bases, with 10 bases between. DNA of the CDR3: TGTGCCAGCAGTGAGCTGGGGCGCGGCTACACCTTC. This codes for CASSELGRGYTF.

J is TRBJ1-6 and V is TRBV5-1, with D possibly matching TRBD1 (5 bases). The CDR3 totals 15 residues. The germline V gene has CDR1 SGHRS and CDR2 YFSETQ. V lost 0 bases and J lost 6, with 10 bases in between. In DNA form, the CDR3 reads TGCGCCAGCAGCTTGGGTCACGGGGGTAATTCACCCCTCCACTTT. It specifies CASSLGHGGNSPLHF.

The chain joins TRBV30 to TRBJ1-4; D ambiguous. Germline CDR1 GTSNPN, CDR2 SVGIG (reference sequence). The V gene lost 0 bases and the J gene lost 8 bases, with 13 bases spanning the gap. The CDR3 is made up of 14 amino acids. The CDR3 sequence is CAWSVTAPGEKLFF. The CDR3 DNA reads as TGTGCCTGGAGTGTTACGGCCCCGGGAGAAAAACTGTTTTTT.

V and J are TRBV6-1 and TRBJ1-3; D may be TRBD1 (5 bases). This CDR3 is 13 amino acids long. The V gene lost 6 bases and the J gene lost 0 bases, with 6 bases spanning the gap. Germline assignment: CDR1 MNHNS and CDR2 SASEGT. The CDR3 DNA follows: TGTGCCAGCAGACAGGCCTCTGGAAACACCATATATTTT. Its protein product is CASRQASGNTIYF.

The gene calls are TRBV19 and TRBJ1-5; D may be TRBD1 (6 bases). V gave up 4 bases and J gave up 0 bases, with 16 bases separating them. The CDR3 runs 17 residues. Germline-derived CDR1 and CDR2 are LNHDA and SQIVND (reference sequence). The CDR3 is CASSKGFRGFSNQPQHF. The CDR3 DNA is TGTGCCAGTAGTAAGGGCTTCAGGGGTTTTAGCAATCAGCCCCAGCATTTT.

In DNA form, the CDR3 reads TGTGCCACCAGCAAAATTAGACAGGGAGGATTGGCCCAGCATTTT. It yields the protein CATSKIRQGGLAQHF. This chain links TRBV15 with TRBJ1-5; 7 nucleotides align to TRBD1. The V gene end was trimmed by 4 bases and the J gene end by 11 bases; junction bases not matched to a gene: 14. CDR1 is LNHNV, CDR2 YYDKDF, per germline (reference sequence). The CDR3 loop spans 15 amino acids.

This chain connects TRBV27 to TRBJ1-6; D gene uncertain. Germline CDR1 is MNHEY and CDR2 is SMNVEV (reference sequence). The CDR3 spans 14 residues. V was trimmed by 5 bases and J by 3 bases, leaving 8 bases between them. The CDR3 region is CASSSADYNSPLHF. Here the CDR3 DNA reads TGTGCCAGCAGTAGCGCGGACTATAATTCACCCCTCCACTTT.

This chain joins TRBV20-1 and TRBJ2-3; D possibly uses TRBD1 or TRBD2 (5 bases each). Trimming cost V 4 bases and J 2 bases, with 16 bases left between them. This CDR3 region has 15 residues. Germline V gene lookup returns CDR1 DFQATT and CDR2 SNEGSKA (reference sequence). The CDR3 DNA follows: TGCAGTGCTACCGACCCTCGGGGCGACACAGATACGCAGTATTTT. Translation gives CSATDPRGDTDTQYF.

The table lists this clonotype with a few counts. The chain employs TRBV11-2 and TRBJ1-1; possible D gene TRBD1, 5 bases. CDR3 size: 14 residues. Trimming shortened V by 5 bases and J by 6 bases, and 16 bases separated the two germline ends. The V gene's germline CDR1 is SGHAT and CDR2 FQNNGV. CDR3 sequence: CASSPGASSAEAFF. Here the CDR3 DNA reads TGTGCCAGCAGCCCCGGGGCGAGTTCCGCTGAAGCTTTCTTT.

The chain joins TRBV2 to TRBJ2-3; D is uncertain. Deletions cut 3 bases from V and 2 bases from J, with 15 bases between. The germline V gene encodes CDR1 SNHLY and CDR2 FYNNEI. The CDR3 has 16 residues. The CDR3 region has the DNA TGTGCCAGCAGTGACTCACTGGCGGCCCCCACAGATACGCAGTATTTT. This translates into CASSDSLAAPTDTQYF.

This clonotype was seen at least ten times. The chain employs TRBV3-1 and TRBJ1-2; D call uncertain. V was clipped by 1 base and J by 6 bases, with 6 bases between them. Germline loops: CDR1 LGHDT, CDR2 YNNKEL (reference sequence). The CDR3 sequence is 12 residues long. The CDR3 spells CASSQGTDGYTF. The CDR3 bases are TGTGCCAGCAGCCAAGGAACGGATGGCTACACCTTC.

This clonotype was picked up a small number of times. The CDR3 is CSARQAGEAFF. For the CDR3, the DNA is TGCAGTGCCAGACAGGCAGGTGAAGCTTTCTTT. V and J are TRBV20-1 and TRBJ1-1, with D possibly matching TRBD1 (6 bases). Trimming cost V 6 bases and J 7 bases, with 12 bases left between them. Looked up from germline, CDR1 is DFQATT and CDR2 is SNEGSKA (reference sequence). The CDR3 consists of 11 residues.

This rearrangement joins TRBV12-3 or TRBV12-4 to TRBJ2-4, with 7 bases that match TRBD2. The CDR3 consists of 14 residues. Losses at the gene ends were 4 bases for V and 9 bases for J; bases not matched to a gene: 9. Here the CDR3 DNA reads TGTGCCAGCAGTTCCCAAGGAGGGGAGGGCATTCAGTACTTC. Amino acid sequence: CASSSQGGEGIQYF.

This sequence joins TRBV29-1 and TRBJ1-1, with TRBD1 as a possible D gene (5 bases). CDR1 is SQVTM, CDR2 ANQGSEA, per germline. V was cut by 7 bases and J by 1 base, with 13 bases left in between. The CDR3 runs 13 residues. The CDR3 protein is CSADDRANTEAFF. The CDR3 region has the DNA TGCAGCGCCGACGACAGAGCGAACACTGAAGCTTTCTTT.

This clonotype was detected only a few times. The CDR3 here is CASSAPSMGYGYTF. CDR3 DNA: TGTGCCAGCAGTGCCCCATCCATGGGCTATGGCTACACCTTC. This rearrangement joins TRBV25-1 to TRBJ1-2; D is uncertain. There are 14 residues in the CDR3. Germline-derived CDR1 and CDR2 are MGHDK and SYGVNS. V was trimmed by 4 bases and J by 4 bases, leaving 13 bases between them.

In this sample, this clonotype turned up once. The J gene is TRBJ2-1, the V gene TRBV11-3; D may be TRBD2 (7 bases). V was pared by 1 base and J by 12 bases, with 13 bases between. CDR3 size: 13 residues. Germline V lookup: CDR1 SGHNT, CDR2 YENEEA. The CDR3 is CASSLGGGGTQFF. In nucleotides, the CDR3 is TGTGCCAGCAGCTTAGGGGGCGGGGGCACGCAGTTCTTC.

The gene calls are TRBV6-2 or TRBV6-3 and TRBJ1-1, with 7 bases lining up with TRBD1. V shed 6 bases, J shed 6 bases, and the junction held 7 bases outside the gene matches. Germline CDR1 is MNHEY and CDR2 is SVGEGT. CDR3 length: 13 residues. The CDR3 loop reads CASRRDRVAEAFF. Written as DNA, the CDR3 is TGTGCCAGCAGACGCGACAGGGTGGCTGAAGCTTTCTTT.

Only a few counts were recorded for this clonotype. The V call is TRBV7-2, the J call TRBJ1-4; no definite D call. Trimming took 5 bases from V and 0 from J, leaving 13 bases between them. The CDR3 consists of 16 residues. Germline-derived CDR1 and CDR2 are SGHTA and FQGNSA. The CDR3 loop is CASSPKGTATNEKLFF. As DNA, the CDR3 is TGTGCCAGCAGCCCCAAGGGCACCGCAACTAATGAAAAACTGTTTTTT.

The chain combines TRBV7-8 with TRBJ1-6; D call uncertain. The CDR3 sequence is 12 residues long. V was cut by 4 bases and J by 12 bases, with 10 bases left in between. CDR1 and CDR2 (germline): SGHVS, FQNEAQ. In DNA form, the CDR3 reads TGTGCCAGCAGCTCGGGGAACGGACCCCTCCACTTT. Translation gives CASSSGNGPLHF.

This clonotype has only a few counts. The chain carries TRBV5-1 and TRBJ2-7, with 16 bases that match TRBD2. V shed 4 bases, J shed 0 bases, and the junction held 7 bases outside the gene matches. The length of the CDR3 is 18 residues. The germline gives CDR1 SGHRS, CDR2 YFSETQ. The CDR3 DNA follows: TGCGCCAGCAGCCCGGGACTAGCGGGAGGGCCCCTCTCCTACGAGCAGTACTTC. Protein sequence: CASSPGLAGGPLSYEQYF.

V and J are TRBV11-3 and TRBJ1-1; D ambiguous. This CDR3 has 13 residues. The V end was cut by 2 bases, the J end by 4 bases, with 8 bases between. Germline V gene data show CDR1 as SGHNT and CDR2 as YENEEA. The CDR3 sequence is CASSLSPVTEAFF. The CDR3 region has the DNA TGTGCCAGCAGCTTATCTCCGGTCACTGAAGCTTTCTTT.

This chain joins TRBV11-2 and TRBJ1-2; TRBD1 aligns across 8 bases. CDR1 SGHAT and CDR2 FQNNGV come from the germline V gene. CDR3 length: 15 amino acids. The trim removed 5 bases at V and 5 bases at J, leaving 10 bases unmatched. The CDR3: CASSQTGQGGYGYTF. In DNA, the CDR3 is TGTGCCAGCAGCCAAACCGGACAGGGAGGATATGGCTACACCTTC.

The CDR3 region is CASSEALAGQGGTDTQYF. The CDR3 nucleotides read TGTGCCAGCAGTGAAGCGCTTGCGGGACAGGGGGGCACAGATACGCAGTATTTT. The chain combines TRBV2 with TRBJ2-3; the match to TRBD1 covers 11 bases. The germline V gene has CDR1 SNHLY and CDR2 FYNNEI. The ends lost 0 bases at V and 1 base at J; junction bases unmatched: 6. The CDR3 extends over 18 amino acids.

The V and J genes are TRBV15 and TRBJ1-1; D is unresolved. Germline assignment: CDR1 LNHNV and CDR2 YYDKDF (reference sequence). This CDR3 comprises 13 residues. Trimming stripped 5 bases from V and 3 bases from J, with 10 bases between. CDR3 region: CATSLDIYTEAFF. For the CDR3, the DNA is TGTGCCACCAGCCTCGACATATACACTGAAGCTTTCTTT.